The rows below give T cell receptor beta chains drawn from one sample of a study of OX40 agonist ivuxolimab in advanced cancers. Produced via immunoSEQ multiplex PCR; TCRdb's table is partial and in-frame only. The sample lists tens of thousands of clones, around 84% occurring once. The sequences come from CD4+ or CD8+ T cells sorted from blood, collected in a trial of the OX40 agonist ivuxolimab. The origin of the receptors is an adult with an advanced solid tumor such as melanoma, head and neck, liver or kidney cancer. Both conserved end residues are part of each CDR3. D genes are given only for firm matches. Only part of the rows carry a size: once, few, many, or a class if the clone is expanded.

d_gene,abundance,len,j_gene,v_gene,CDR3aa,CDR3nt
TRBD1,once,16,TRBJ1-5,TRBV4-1,CASSLVIGQGNQPQHF,TGCGCCAGCAGCCTGGTAATTGGACAGGGCAATCAGCCCCAGCATTTT
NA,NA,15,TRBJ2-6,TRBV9,CASSVVLSGANVLTF,TGTGCCAGCAGCGTAGTCCTCTCTGGGGCCAACGTCCTGACTTTC
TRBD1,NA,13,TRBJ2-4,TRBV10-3,CAISTGDENIQYF,TGTGCCATCTCAACAGGGGACGAAAACATTCAGTACTTC
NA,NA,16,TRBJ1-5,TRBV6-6,CASSSAKGVFNQPQHF,TGTGCCAGCAGTTCCGCCAAGGGAGTCTTCAATCAGCCCCAGCATTTT
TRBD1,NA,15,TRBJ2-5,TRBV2,CASRGWTGEGETQYF,TGTGCCAGCAGGGGATGGACAGGGGAGGGAGAGACCCAGTACTTC
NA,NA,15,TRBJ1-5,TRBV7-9,CATEKLDRSNQPQHF,TGTGCCACTGAAAAACTAGATCGAAGCAATCAGCCCCAGCATTTT
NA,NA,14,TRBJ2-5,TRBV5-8,CASSVGQGQETQYF,TGTGCCAGCAGCGTGGGGCAGGGTCAAGAGACCCAGTACTTC
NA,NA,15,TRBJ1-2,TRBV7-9,CASSLELGINYGYTF,TGTGCCAGCAGCTTAGAGTTGGGAATTAACTATGGCTACACCTTC
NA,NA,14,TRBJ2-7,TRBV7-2,CASSARLTTYEQYF,TGTGCCAGCAGCGCTCGACTAACTACCTACGAGCAGTACTTC
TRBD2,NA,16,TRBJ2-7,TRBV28,CASRRREGELVYEQYF,TGTGCCAGCAGGCGGAGGGAGGGTGAGCTGGTCTACGAGCAGTACTTC
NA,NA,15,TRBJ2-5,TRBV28,CASSPGSGPQETQYF,TGTGCCAGCAGCCCTGGTTCAGGTCCCCAAGAGACCCAGTACTTC
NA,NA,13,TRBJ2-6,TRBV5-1,CASTPTGANVLTF,TGCGCCAGCACCCCGACGGGGGCCAACGTCCTGACTTTC
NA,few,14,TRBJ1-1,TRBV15,CATSRDGRGTEAFF,TGTGCCACCAGCAGAGATGGCAGGGGTACTGAAGCTTTCTTT
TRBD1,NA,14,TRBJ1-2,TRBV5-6,CASSGTGDNYGYTF,TGTGCCAGCAGCGGGACAGGGGATAACTATGGCTACACCTTC
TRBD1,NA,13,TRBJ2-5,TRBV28,CASRTGLEETQYF,TGTGCCAGCAGGACAGGGTTAGAAGAGACCCAGTACTTC
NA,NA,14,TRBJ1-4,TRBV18,CASSPRAGFEKLFF,TGTGCCAGCTCACCACGAGCAGGGTTTGAAAAACTGTTTTTT
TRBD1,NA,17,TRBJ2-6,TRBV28,CASRLQGAGSGANVLTF,TGTGCCAGCAGATTACAGGGGGCTGGATCTGGGGCCAACGTCCTGACTTTC
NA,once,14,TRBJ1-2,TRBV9,CASSLNFGGDGYTF,TGTGCCAGCAGCCTTAACTTCGGGGGGGATGGCTACACCTTC
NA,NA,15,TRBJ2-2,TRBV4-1,CASSQGTGNTGELFF,TGCGCCAGCAGCCAAGGCACGGGGAACACCGGGGAGCTGTTTTTT
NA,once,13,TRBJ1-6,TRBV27,CASSSASNSPLHF,TGTGCCAGCAGCTCCGCCAGCAATTCACCCCTCCACTTT
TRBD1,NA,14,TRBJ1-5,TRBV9,CASSFRGIGQPQHF,TGTGCCAGCAGCTTCAGGGGGATTGGGCAGCCCCAGCATTTT
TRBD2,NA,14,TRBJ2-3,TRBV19,CASRIAGGSDTQYF,TGTGCCAGTAGGATAGCGGGGGGATCCGATACGCAGTATTTT
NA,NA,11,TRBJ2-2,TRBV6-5,CASRNTGELFF,TGTGCCAGCAGGAACACCGGGGAGCTGTTTTTT
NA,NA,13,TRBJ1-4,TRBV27,CASSLNAFGGLFF,TGTGCCAGCAGTTTGAACGCCTTCGGAGGACTGTTTTTT
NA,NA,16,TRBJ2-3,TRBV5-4,CASSPHLGVLKDTQYF,TGTGCCAGCAGCCCCCACCTTGGAGTTCTCAAAGATACGCAGTATTTT
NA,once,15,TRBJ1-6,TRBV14,CASSNQTGTNSPLHF,TGTGCCAGCAGCAACCAGACAGGAACCAATTCACCCCTCCACTTT
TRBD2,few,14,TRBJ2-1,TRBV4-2,CASRPSGRADEQFF,TGTGCCAGCAGACCTAGCGGGAGGGCCGATGAGCAGTTCTTC
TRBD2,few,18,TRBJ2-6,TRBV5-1,CASSLVTSGTSGANVLTF,TGCGCCAGCAGCTTGGTAACTAGCGGTACCTCTGGGGCCAACGTCCTGACTTTC
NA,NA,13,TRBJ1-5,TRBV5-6,CASSLGSNQPQHF,TGTGCCAGCAGCTTGGGGAGCAATCAGCCCCAGCATTTT
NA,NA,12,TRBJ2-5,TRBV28,CASPGFQETQYF,TGTGCCAGCCCTGGATTTCAAGAGACCCAGTACTTC
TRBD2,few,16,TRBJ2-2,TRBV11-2,CASSSSGGVNTGELFF,TGTGCCAGCAGCTCCTCGGGGGGGGTAAACACCGGGGAGCTGTTTTTT
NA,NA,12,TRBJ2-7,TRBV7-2,CASSLGSYEQYF,TGTGCCAGCAGCTTAGGTTCCTACGAGCAGTACTTC
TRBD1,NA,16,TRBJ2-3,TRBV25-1,CASSGNRQGRGDTQYF,TGTGCCAGCAGTGGAAACAGACAGGGAAGGGGAGATACGCAGTATTTT
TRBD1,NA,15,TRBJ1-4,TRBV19,CASSTLQGSNEKLFF,TGTGCCAGTAGCACACTACAGGGGAGTAATGAAAAACTGTTTTTT
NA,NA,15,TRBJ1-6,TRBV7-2,CASRLPVGDNSPLHF,TGTGCCAGCAGGCTTCCCGTCGGGGACAATTCACCCCTCCACTTT
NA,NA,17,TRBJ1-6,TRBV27,CASSRRGTSSHNSPLHF,TGTGCCAGCAGCCGGCGGGGGACGAGCTCCCATAATTCACCCCTCCACTTT
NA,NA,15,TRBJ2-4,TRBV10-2,CASSQFPEGQYIQYF,TGCGCCAGCAGCCAATTCCCCGAAGGTCAATACATTCAGTACTTC
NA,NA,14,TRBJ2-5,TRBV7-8,CASSLQTSGETQYF,TGTGCCAGCAGCTTACAAACCAGCGGAGAGACCCAGTACTTC
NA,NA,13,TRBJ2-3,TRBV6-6,CASSPPSGDTQYF,TGTGCCAGCAGTCCGCCCTCGGGCGATACGCAGTATTTT
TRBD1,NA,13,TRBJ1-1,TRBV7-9,CASSLTGVTEAFF,TGTGCCAGCAGCTTGACAGGGGTGACTGAAGCTTTCTTT
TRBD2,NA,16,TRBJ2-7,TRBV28,CASSLGGRALAYEQYF,TGTGCCAGCAGTTTGGGCGGGAGGGCATTGGCCTACGAGCAGTACTTC
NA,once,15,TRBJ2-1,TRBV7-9,CASSRPQRGGNEQFF,TGTGCCAGCAGCCGTCCACAAAGGGGGGGTAATGAGCAGTTCTTC
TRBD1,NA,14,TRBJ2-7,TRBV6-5,CASRYGTGGSEQYF,TGTGCCAGCAGGTACGGGACAGGGGGGTCCGAGCAGTACTTC
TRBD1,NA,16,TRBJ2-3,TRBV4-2,CASSQAQGQGTDTQYF,TGTGCCAGCAGCCAAGCCCAAGGACAGGGCACAGATACGCAGTATTTT
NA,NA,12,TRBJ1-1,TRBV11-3,CASSLGDTEAFF,TGTGCCAGCAGCTTAGGGGACACTGAAGCTTTCTTT
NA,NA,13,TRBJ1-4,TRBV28,CATPGGTNEKLFF,TGTGCCACCCCGGGTGGAACTAATGAAAAACTGTTTTTT
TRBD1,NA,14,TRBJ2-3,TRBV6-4,CASSDGQGADTQYF,TGTGCCAGCAGTGACGGACAGGGGGCAGATACGCAGTATTTT